The clone carrying this T cell receptor (beta chain) was detected only once. CDR1 is SGHTA, CDR2 FQGNSA, per germline. CDR3 length equals 15 residues. Trimming took 5 bases from V and 2 from J; bases not matched to a gene: 6. Method: immunoSEQ multiplex PCR; TCRdb's copy keeps in-frame clones and lacks some. The data show around 270,000 clones, over 75% seen once. This entry is derived from a study of blood T cell repertoires in COVID-19. V gene TRBV7-2 combines with J gene TRBJ1-5; 7 bases fit TRBD1. This receptor was identified in a woman in her thirties or forties who had been exposed to COVID-19. Sample: PBMCs or T cells enriched from blood (not recorded which). CDR3 loop: CASSVTGLGNQPQHF. CDR3 nucleotide sequence: TGTGCCAGCAGCGTGACAGGGCTCGGCAATCAGCCCCAGCATTTT.